This entry describes one T cell receptor (beta chain). Its antigen is unidentified. This entry belongs to a study of cytomegalovirus exposure and HLA in healthy donors. The PCR contained 60 Vbeta and 13 Jbeta primers. The repertoire was sequenced with immunoSEQ multiplex PCR; TCRdb's copy has only in-frame clones and lacks some. This sample has tens of thousands of clones, with about 69% found just once. The ends were cut back, 4 bases at V and 2 bases at J, with 8 bases in the middle. The CDR3 sequence is 14 residues long. CDR1 and CDR2 (germline): SNHLY, FYNNEI. Study findings and constraints: Reportedly, a later analysis found an Asian-associated ancestry cluster had fewer N-insertions than the approximately 700-donor mean. 87-base-pair reads could not separate some V segments, including TRBV6-2 and TRBV6-3. The sole available immune exposure information was CMV serostatus. A later examination showed that TCR association rates differed by HLA locus, with DRB1 most and HLA-C fewest.

V usage is TRBV2 and J usage is TRBJ1-4; TRBD1 is a possible D gene (6 bases). The TCR comes from a man between 25 and 39 years old in good health and CMV-seropositive. The source material was PBMCs. CDR3 in amino acids: CASSGGQTNEKLFF. The CDR3 nucleotides are TGTGCCAGCAGTGGGGGGCAGACTAATGAAAAACTGTTTTTT.